This TCR beta chain is from a study of T cell responses to AZD1222 COVID-19 vaccine. The study, taken as a whole, reports: Per reports, nearly half of all spike-specific TCRs target regions that are unmutated in variants. Researchers report vaccine-associated CD4 TCRs spanning spike, with dominance at 160-218 and 743-854. Two doses of AZD1222 preceded a rise in Spike-specific TCR breadth and depth. Researchers took repertoire samples only after the peak T cell response had come.

Assay used: immunoSEQ multiplex PCR; TCRdb lists only in-frame clones, some missing. The sample lists 130,000 or so clones; around 85% were seen once. With V trimmed by 8 bases and J by 6 bases, 9 bases remained unmatched. Germline CDR1 SNHLY, CDR2 FYNNEI. CDR3 length: 14 amino acids. As regards this clone: Its target is unknown.

This specimen consisted of peripheral blood, obtained on day 0 of AZD1222 vaccination. The receptor was isolated from an adult in good health. The V call is TRBV2, the J call TRBJ1-5; 8 bases are a match to TRBD1. This CDR3 is CASGWGRGLQPQHF. CDR3 in DNA: TGTGCCAGCGGCTGGGGCAGGGGGCTTCAGCCCCAGCATTTT.